A single sample is the source of the 27 T cell receptor beta chains below, sequenced in a study of cytomegalovirus exposure and HLA in healthy donors. In the PCR, 60 Vbeta and 13 Jbeta primers were used. The method was immunoSEQ multiplex PCR; TCRdb's version includes in-frame clones alone and lacks a portion of them. The data contain about 180,000 clones, around 76% of them singletons. Material for sequencing was PBMCs. Source of these receptors: a man aged 35 to 55 in good health and CMV-seronegative.

The J gene is TRBJ2-3, the V gene TRBV28, with 8 bases aligning to TRBD2. CDR1 is MDHEN and CDR2 is SYDVKM in the germline V gene. V dropped 4 bases and J dropped 3; count of bases not matched to a gene: 12. The CDR3 has 17 residues. The CDR3 reads CASSSALSLAGTDTQYF. The CDR3 coding sequence is TGTGCCAGCAGTTCAGCCTTAAGTTTAGCGGGGACAGATACGCAGTATTTT.

The genes are TRBV7-2 and TRBJ2-1; D perhaps matches TRBD1 (5 bases). Germline CDR1 reads SGHTA; CDR2 reads FQGNSA. This CDR3 is built from 16 residues. V lost 0 bases, J lost 6 bases, and 15 bases lay in between. The CDR3 loop reads CASSLAVTQGANEQFF. The DNA for the CDR3 is TGTGCCAGCAGCTTAGCGGTTACTCAAGGGGCCAATGAGCAGTTCTTC.

In its sample, this clone was seen a few times. The chain carries TRBV9 and TRBJ2-1, with D possibly TRBD2 on 7 matching bases. V was trimmed by 0 bases and J by 8 bases, leaving 18 bases between them. Germline loops: CDR1 SGDLS, CDR2 YYNGEE. This CDR3 has 16 amino acids. The CDR3 here is CASSVAISGGGDEQFF. The CDR3 DNA is TGTGCCAGCAGCGTAGCGATCTCGGGGGGCGGCGATGAGCAGTTCTTC.

Only a few counts were recorded for this clone. This chain joins TRBV11-2 and TRBJ2-1; 8 nucleotides match TRBD2. V was clipped by 1 base and J by 1 base; unmatched bases: 6. The length of the CDR3 is 17 residues. Germline V lookup: CDR1 SGHAT, CDR2 FQNNGV. In nucleotides, the CDR3 is TGTGCCAGCAGCTTAGGTCTAGCGGGTTTTTCCTACAATGAGCAGTTCTTC. Translated, it gives CASSLGLAGFSYNEQFF.

The chain joins TRBV2 to TRBJ1-1; 8 bases are shared with TRBD1. The V gene end was trimmed by 5 bases and the J gene end by 4 bases; junction bases not matched to a gene: 6. CDR1 and CDR2 from the germline V gene are SNHLY and FYNNEI. The CDR3 has 14 amino acids. The CDR3 loop is CASSFRGLGTEAFF. CDR3 bases: TGTGCCAGCAGTTTCAGGGGGCTCGGCACTGAAGCTTTCTTT.

The rearrangement uses TRBV7-2 and TRBJ2-7; the D gene is possibly TRBD2 (6 bases). From germline, CDR1 is SGHTA and CDR2 FQGNSA. The CDR3 is made up of 15 amino acids. Trimming shortened V by 4 bases and J by 3 bases, and 16 bases separated the two germline ends. The CDR3 loop is CASSSTRGSGYEQYF. CDR3 DNA: TGTGCCAGCAGCTCAACCCGGGGGAGTGGCTACGAGCAGTACTTC.

This clone was seen a handful of times. The chain joins TRBV2 to TRBJ2-2, with a tentative D call TRBD2 (5 bases). The germline V and J ends were trimmed by 4 bases and 4 bases, with 13 bases remaining between them. CDR1 is SNHLY, CDR2 FYNNEI, per germline. The CDR3 loop spans 15 amino acids. The CDR3 spells CASSGSTRGTGELFF. The CDR3 DNA follows: TGTGCCAGCAGTGGAAGCACTAGAGGCACCGGGGAGCTGTTTTTT.

This chain's CDR3 is CASSPGGGGTKLFF. The CDR3 nucleotides read TGTGCCAGCAGTCCGGGGGGGGGCGGGACAAAACTGTTTTTT. The chain recombines TRBV28 with TRBJ1-4, with D maybe TRBD1 (6 bases). Trimming stripped 5 bases from V and 10 bases from J, with 17 bases between. The germline V gene has CDR1 MDHEN and CDR2 SYDVKM. The CDR3 totals 14 residues.

The chain employs TRBV5-1 and TRBJ2-4; D gene ambiguous. The CDR3 spans 11 residues. V lost 5 bases, J lost 5 bases, and 5 bases lay in between. Germline CDR1 reads SGHRS; CDR2 reads YFSETQ. The CDR3 DNA is TGCGCCAGCAGAACGGAAAACATTCAGTACTTC. This sequence encodes CASRTENIQYF.

Remarks on this clone: Germline and junction disagree at one end, which may indicate a read error. This chain connects TRBV7-7 to TRBJ1-6; D is undetermined. This CDR3 is built from 13 residues. Per germline, CDR1 SSHAT and CDR2 FNYEAQ (reference sequence). CDR3 DNA sequence: TGTGCTAGCAGCTTAGTTCAGAATTCACCCCTCCACTTT. It translates to CASSLVQNSPLHF.

This clone was seen just once. The chain links TRBV7-2 to TRBJ1-2; the D is unclear. CDR3 size: 14 residues. Germline lookup yields CDR1 SGHTA and CDR2 FQGNSA. V was pared by 1 base and J by 5 bases, with 11 bases between. The CDR3: CASSLGGRFYGYTF. CDR3 nucleotides: TGTGCCAGCAGCTTAGGCGGCAGATTTTATGGCTACACCTTC.

The gene calls are TRBV18 and TRBJ2-1; TRBD2 matches at 8 bases. This CDR3 has 16 amino acids. Unmatched junction bases numbered 8, after V lost 2 bases and J lost 5 bases. The germline V gene encodes CDR1 KGHSH and CDR2 LQKENI. The CDR3 bases are TGTGCCAGCTCACCAAGGGCAGCGGGAGCCCACAATGAGCAGTTCTTC. It encodes CASSPRAAGAHNEQFF.

The gene calls are TRBV30 and TRBJ1-1; TRBD1 might be the D (6 bases). V lost 2 bases and J 0 bases, leaving 10 bases between the germline ends. CDR1 is GTSNPN, CDR2 SVGIG, per germline (reference sequence). This CDR3 region has 14 residues. The DNA for the CDR3 is TGTGCCTGGAGTCCAGGGGCTGTGAACACTGAAGCTTTCTTT. Amino acid sequence: CAWSPGAVNTEAFF.

The genes are TRBV11-2 and TRBJ2-3; D perhaps matches TRBD2 (5 bases). Germline V CDR1 and CDR2: SGHAT, FQNNGV. V was clipped by 4 bases and J by 2 bases, with 13 bases between them. The CDR3 contains 15 residues. The CDR3: CASSSPRLATDTQYF. CDR3 nucleotide sequence: TGTGCCAGCAGCTCCCCCCGCCTAGCCACAGATACGCAGTATTTT.

This chain joins TRBV30 and TRBJ1-2, with TRBD1 identical over 8 bases. The CDR3 has 13 residues. With V trimmed by 2 bases and J by 4 bases, 3 bases remained unmatched. Germline CDR1 GTSNPN, CDR2 SVGIG (reference sequence). Here the CDR3 reads CAWSPGGSYGYTF. The CDR3 nucleotides are TGTGCCTGGAGTCCAGGGGGCAGCTATGGCTACACCTTC.

Only one count was recorded for this clone. The V gene is TRBV28, the J gene TRBJ1-6; D ambiguous. Trimming left V 3 bases short and J 7 bases short, with 13 bases between. Germline lookup yields CDR1 MDHEN and CDR2 SYDVKM. The CDR3 runs to 15 residues. CDR3 loop: CASSFSGAQNSPLHF. CDR3 sequence (DNA): TGTGCCAGCAGTTTCAGCGGAGCGCAGAATTCACCCCTCCACTTT.

V and J are TRBV5-6 and TRBJ2-7; the D gene is possibly TRBD2 (7 bases). V was cut by 9 bases and J by 6 bases, with 16 bases left in between. The germline V gene has CDR1 SGHDT and CDR2 YYEEEE. The CDR3 contains 12 residues. The CDR3 region has the DNA TGTGCCACCCACGAGGGGGAGGGCGAGCAGTACTTC. Translated: CATHEGEGEQYF.

The J gene is TRBJ2-3, the V gene TRBV7-2; the D gene is possibly TRBD2 (5 bases). The CDR3 runs 16 residues. Trimming took off 1 base at V and 4 bases at J, with 15 bases between the two ends. The germline CDR1 and CDR2 sequences are SGHTA and FQGNSA. Here the CDR3 reads CASSLGLLRVPDTQYF. The CDR3 DNA reads TGTGCCAGCAGCTTAGGGCTCCTGAGGGTCCCAGATACGCAGTATTTT.

The chain employs TRBV7-2 and TRBJ2-3; 9 nucleotides align to TRBD2. CDR3 length: 18 residues. Per the germline V gene, CDR1 is SGHTA and CDR2 is FQGNSA. The V segment lost 5 bases and the J segment 3 bases; nucleotides outside the gene matches: 15. CDR3 sequence reads: CASSPRLSSGSITDTQYF. The CDR3 region has the DNA TGTGCCAGCAGCCCAAGACTGAGTAGCGGGAGTATAACAGATACGCAGTATTTT.

This chain links TRBV28 with TRBJ1-2; 7 nucleotides align to TRBD1. The CDR3 consists of 15 residues. Germline V CDR1 and CDR2: MDHEN, SYDVKM. The V and J ends lost 4 bases and 4 bases, in that order; junction bases with no gene match: 9. The CDR3 bases are TGTGCCAGCAGTTCCGACAGGGATTCTAGCTATGGCTACACCTTC. Translated, it gives CASSSDRDSSYGYTF.

J is TRBJ1-5 and V is TRBV30; TRBD1 matches 7 bases. In germline, CDR1 is GTSNPN, CDR2 SVGIG (reference sequence). With V trimmed by 5 bases and J by 6 bases, 7 bases remained unmatched. This CDR3 contains 13 residues. This CDR3 is CAWEDRAGQPQHF. DNA of the CDR3: TGTGCCTGGGAAGACAGGGCTGGTCAGCCCCAGCATTTT.

This chain uses TRBV19 with TRBJ1-1; possible D gene TRBD1, 6 bases. The CDR3 is 17 amino acids. The V end lost 9 bases, the J end lost 5 bases, and 28 bases lay between the germline ends. Germline V gene data show CDR1 as LNHDA and CDR2 as SQIVND (reference sequence). Here the CDR3 reads CASLTNYLGGGLTEAFF. In nucleotides, the CDR3 is TGTGCCAGCTTAACGAACTACTTAGGGGGGGGGTTAACTGAAGCTTTCTTT.

The chain combines TRBV5-1 with TRBJ1-1, with 7 bases identical to TRBD1. The CDR3 extends over 17 amino acids. Germline lookup yields CDR1 SGHRS and CDR2 YFSETQ. Germline trimming cut 0 bases from V and 0 bases from J; bases unmatched to any gene: 8. The CDR3 nucleotides are TGCGCCAGCAGCTTGGGTCGGGACAGACCTATGAACACTGAAGCTTTCTTT. This gives the protein CASSLGRDRPMNTEAFF.

The chain couples TRBV19 to TRBJ2-5; maybe TRBD2 (5 bases). The CDR3 totals 14 residues. With 5 bases removed from V and 2 bases from J, the gap between germline ends came to 12 bases. Germline V CDR1 and CDR2: LNHDA, SQIVND (reference sequence). The CDR3 is CASSGGLRQETQYF. The CDR3, as DNA: TGTGCCAGTAGTGGTGGACTCCGACAAGAGACCCAGTACTTC.

The rearrangement links TRBV27 to TRBJ2-1; 8 bases align to TRBD2. This CDR3 has 17 amino acids. With V trimmed by 5 bases and J by 3 bases, 12 bases remained unmatched. In germline, CDR1 is MNHEY, CDR2 SMNVEV (reference sequence). CDR3 coding DNA: TGTGCCAGCAGTGCGGAGCGGGAGAAGGGGGACTACAATGAGCAGTTCTTC. Translated: CASSAEREKGDYNEQFF.

This sequence joins TRBV28 and TRBJ1-2; 7 bases are shared with TRBD1. Germline CDR1 and CDR2: MDHEN and SYDVKM. CDR3 length: 14 amino acids. The V gene end was trimmed by 6 bases and the J gene end by 5 bases; junction bases not matched to a gene: 9. CDR3 region: CASRPTGAGYGYTF. CDR3 DNA: TGTGCCAGCAGACCCACAGGGGCGGGGTATGGCTACACCTTC.

The J gene is TRBJ1-5, the V gene TRBV6-5; D is possibly TRBD1 (6 bases). Germline V lookup: CDR1 MNHEY, CDR2 SVGAGI. V was cut by 5 bases and J by 6 bases, with 17 bases left in between. CDR3 length equals 15 residues. The CDR3 here is CASSPPAGAGQPQHF. CDR3 coding DNA: TGTGCCAGCAGTCCACCGGCGGGGGCCGGTCAGCCCCAGCATTTT.